This T cell receptor beta chain was obtained from a study of blood T cell repertoires in COVID-19. TCRdb keeps only in-frame clones here, not all; method: immunoSEQ multiplex PCR. Among more than 90,000 clones, about 90% were seen once, and the ten largest hold approximately 8.7%. Trimming stripped 7 bases from V and 2 bases from J, with 21 bases between. CDR1 is MDHEN and CDR2 is SYDVKM in the germline V gene. The CDR3 is 16 residues long. The chain couples TRBV28 to TRBJ2-7; TRBD1 might be the D (5 bases). The sample comprised peripheral blood. The TCR originated in a man in his 70s who had recovered from COVID-19. This CDR3 is CASTSLAAGSPYEQYF. The DNA for the CDR3 is TGTGCCAGCACTTCCCTGGCGGCAGGGTCCCCCTACGAGCAGTACTTC.